Presented here are 25 T cell receptor beta chains from one specimen sequenced in a study of blood T cell repertoires in COVID-19. The protocol was immunoSEQ multiplex PCR, while the TCRdb copy is restricted to in-frame clones and leaves out a portion. The sample carries about 220,000 clones, roughly 89% recorded once. The sample taken for sequencing was PBMCs or T cells enriched from blood (not recorded which). The receptors here all came from a woman aged 40 to 50 with acute COVID-19.

This chain connects TRBV4-1 to TRBJ1-2; 8 bases are shared with TRBD1. Germline CDR1 MGHRA, CDR2 YSYEKL. The ends lost 0 bases at V and 4 bases at J; junction bases unmatched: 7. There are 16 residues in the CDR3. The CDR3 is CASSQEEAGTGYGYTF. The CDR3 region has the DNA TGCGCCAGCAGCCAAGAAGAGGCTGGGACAGGCTATGGCTACACCTTC.

V is TRBV29-1 and J is TRBJ1-1; no clear D. The CDR3 runs to 11 residues. Per germline, CDR1 SQVTM and CDR2 ANQGSEA. The V and J ends lost 7 bases and 8 bases respectively, with 14 bases between them. The CDR3 coding sequence is TGCAGCGCTTTGGCGGGTGCCGAAGCTTTCTTT. It translates to CSALAGAEAFF.

Notes on this clone: Other DNA sequences within the sample encode an identical CDR3. CDR3 protein: CASSASGQSTEAFF. The CDR3, as DNA: TGTGCCAGCAGCGCTAGTGGACAGTCAACTGAAGCTTTCTTT. This chain links TRBV9 with TRBJ1-1; possible D gene TRBD1, 6 bases. Trimming cost V 3 bases and J 5 bases, with 14 bases left between them. Germline-derived CDR1 and CDR2 are SGDLS and YYNGEE. This CDR3 has 14 amino acids.

This chain uses TRBV19 with TRBJ2-7, with D possibly being TRBD2 (7 bases). Per germline, CDR1 LNHDA and CDR2 SQIVND (reference sequence). V was shortened by 7 bases and J by 3 bases, with 25 bases between the two germline ends. The CDR3 runs to 17 residues. In DNA, the CDR3 is TGTGCCAGTAAAGGGGGAACTAGCGAGCTCGACCTCTACGAGCAGTACTTC. Translation: CASKGGTSELDLYEQYF.

The chain uses TRBV21-1 and TRBJ1-3. TRBV21-1 represents a pseudogene. This CDR3 region has 16 residues. This chain's CDR3 is CASSKGPGGSGNTIYF. Written as DNA, the CDR3 is TGTGCCAGCAGCAAAGGTCCCGGTGGCTCTGGAAACACCATATATTTT.

The gene calls are TRBV6-2 or TRBV6-3 and TRBJ2-1; 8 nucleotides line up with TRBD1. V dropped 4 bases and J dropped 5; count of bases not matched to a gene: 10. The CDR3 has 16 amino acids. CDR1 is MNHEY, CDR2 SVGEGT, per germline. As DNA, the CDR3 is TGTGCCAGCAGTTTAGACGGACAGGGCCTCGACAATGAGCAGTTCTTC. Its translation: CASSLDGQGLDNEQFF.

The chain has TRBV30 and TRBJ2-1; 7 nucleotides match TRBD2. CDR1 is GTSNPN and CDR2 is SVGIG in the germline V gene (reference sequence). The CDR3 loop spans 14 amino acids. The J segment lost 8 bases and the V segment lost 1 base, leaving 8 bases of the junction unmatched. Here the CDR3 reads CAWSGAGPFDEQFF. The CDR3 coding sequence is TGTGCCTGGAGTGGAGCGGGGCCCTTTGATGAGCAGTTCTTC.

V gene TRBV5-1 combines with J gene TRBJ2-3; the match to TRBD2 covers 11 bases. The CDR3 length is 16 residues. Unmatched junction bases numbered 5, after V lost 5 bases and J lost 0 bases. From germline, CDR1 is SGHRS and CDR2 YFSETQ. CDR3 amino acids: CASRPTSGGSTDTQYF. CDR3 nucleotide sequence: TGCGCCAGCAGGCCCACTAGCGGGGGTAGCACAGATACGCAGTATTTT. The full variable domain, with the rest looked up from reference TRBV5-1 and TRBJ2-3, is KAGVTQTPRYLIKTRGQQVTLSCSPISGHRSVSWYQQTPGQGLQFLFEYFSETQRNKGNFPGRFSGRQFSNSRSEMNVSTLELGDSALYLCASRPTSGGSTDTQYFGPGTRLTVL.

The J gene is TRBJ1-6, the V gene TRBV19; no firm D call. CDR1 and CDR2 from the germline V gene are LNHDA and SQIVND (reference sequence). Deletions cut 7 bases from V and 3 bases from J, with 10 bases between. The CDR3 is 14 amino acids. This CDR3 reads CASKRSFYNSPLHF. The DNA of the CDR3 is TGTGCCAGTAAGAGGAGCTTCTATAATTCACCCCTCCACTTT.

The V call is TRBV12-5, the J call TRBJ2-6; perhaps TRBD2 as D (6 bases). CDR3 size: 15 residues. Trimming took off 5 bases at V and 4 bases at J, with 12 bases between the two ends. CDR1 and CDR2 (germline): LGHNT, FRNRAP. The CDR3 sequence: CASGHLRDGANVLTF. The DNA of the CDR3 is TGTGCTAGTGGTCACTTGCGGGACGGGGCCAACGTCCTGACTTTC.

In the case of this clone: The sample has other DNA sequences that encode this CDR3 too. This chain joins TRBV5-1 and TRBJ2-1; a weak D match, TRBD2 (5 bases). Trimming removed 1 base at V and 0 bases at J, with 8 bases between. The CDR3 length is 15 residues. In germline, CDR1 is SGHRS, CDR2 YFSETQ. The CDR3 region has the DNA TGCGCCAGCAGCTTGAGCGGAAGCTCCTACAATGAGCAGTTCTTC. Translated: CASSLSGSSYNEQFF.

V is TRBV24-1 and J is TRBJ1-2; D remains ambiguous. This CDR3 has 15 amino acids. Between the trimmed V and J ends, which lost 5 bases and 3 bases, there was a span of 15 bases. Germline lookup yields CDR1 KGHDR and CDR2 SFDVKD. DNA of the CDR3: TGTGCCACCAGTGGGGTGACCGGTCGGGACTATGGCTACACCTTC. Protein sequence: CATSGVTGRDYGYTF.

V and J are TRBV5-4 and TRBJ1-4; 7 bases are a match to TRBD1. This CDR3 has 14 residues. V was pared by 4 bases and J by 12 bases, with 12 bases of the junction left unmatched. Germline CDR1 reads SGHNT; CDR2 reads YYREEE (reference sequence). CDR3 region: CASSSGQAGTELFF. CDR3 in DNA: TGTGCCAGCAGCAGCGGACAGGCTGGTACAGAACTGTTTTTT.

This clone was recorded once. The gene calls are TRBV15 and TRBJ1-3, with a weak D call TRBD1 (6 bases). Trimming pared 3 bases from V and 0 bases from J, leaving 9 bases between. Germline V lookup: CDR1 LNHNV, CDR2 YYDKDF (reference sequence). This CDR3 spans 15 amino acids. The CDR3 bases are TGTGCCACCAGCAGCAGACAGGTCTCTGGAAACACCATATATTTT. Its translation: CATSSRQVSGNTIYF.

This clone has only a few counts. J is TRBJ2-7 and V is TRBV10-3; TRBD2 is a possible D gene (5 bases). Germline CDR1 reads ENHRY; CDR2 reads SYGVKD. V was trimmed by 5 bases and J by 2 bases, leaving 10 bases between them. The CDR3 sequence is 13 residues long. CDR3 bases: TGTGCCATCAGTTCCGGGATCACCTACGAGCAGTACTTC. Its translation: CAISSGITYEQYF.

CDR3 nucleotide sequence: TGCAGCGTTTTCGGGGTTTGGGAAACTGAAGCTTTCTTT. Its protein product is CSVFGVWETEAFF. This chain links TRBV29-1 with TRBJ1-1, with unresolved D. CDR3 length equals 13 residues. From germline, CDR1 is SQVTM and CDR2 ANQGSEA. Trimming removed 5 bases from V and 5 bases from J, with 15 bases in between. The full variable domain, with the rest looked up from reference TRBV29-1 and TRBJ1-1, is SAVISQKPSRDICQRGTSLTIQCQVDSQVTMMFWYRQQPGQSLTLIATANQGSEATYESGFVIDKFPISRPNLTFSTLTVSNMSPEDSSIYLCSVFGVWETEAFFGQGTRLTVV.

This clone was seen more than once but under ten times. The chain recombines TRBV18 with TRBJ1-6; 10 bases agree with TRBD1. J gave up 6 bases and V 2 bases, and 7 bases lay outside the gene matches. Germline values: CDR1 KGHSH, CDR2 LQKENI. There are 17 residues in the CDR3. The CDR3 loop is CASSPGRTGGGNSPLHF. CDR3 in DNA: TGTGCCAGCTCACCAGGGCGGACAGGGGGAGGTAATTCACCCCTCCACTTT. Full variable domain (remainder filled in from reference TRBV18 and TRBJ1-6): NAGVMQNPRHLVRRRGQEARLRCSPMKGHSHVYWYRQLPEEGLKFMVYLQKENIIDESGMPKERFSAEFPKEGPSILRIQQVVRGDSAAYFCASSPGRTGGGNSPLHFGNGTRLTVT.

CDR3 residues: CSVPGTGNGYTF. Written as DNA, the CDR3 is TGCAGCGTACCCGGGACAGGGAATGGCTACACCTTC. The gene calls are TRBV29-1 and TRBJ1-2; 9 bases fit TRBD1. CDR1 and CDR2 (germline): SQVTM, ANQGSEA. The ends lost 6 bases at V and 6 bases at J; junction bases unmatched: 5. The CDR3 is 12 amino acids.

This chain links TRBV21-1 with TRBJ1-1. TRBV21-1 is a pseudogene locus. CDR3 size: 14 residues. The CDR3 region has the DNA TGTGCCAGCAGCAAAGTTCGGGTGAACACTGAAGCTTTCTTT. The encoded protein is CASSKVRVNTEAFF.

The chain employs TRBV5-6 and TRBJ2-3, with 8 bases matching TRBD1. The CDR3 runs 17 residues. The V gene end was trimmed by 0 bases and the J gene end by 0 bases; junction bases not matched to a gene: 6. The germline V gene has CDR1 SGHDT and CDR2 YYEEEE. The chain's CDR3 is CASSLGGTGPSTDTQYF. DNA for the CDR3: TGTGCCAGCAGCTTGGGGGGGACAGGTCCCAGCACAGATACGCAGTATTTT.

This chain joins TRBV2 and TRBJ1-2; 12 positions agree with TRBD1. J was trimmed by 6 bases and V by 1 base; bases with no gene match: 6. Germline V gene lookup returns CDR1 SNHLY and CDR2 FYNNEI. The CDR3 length is 16 residues. The CDR3 DNA is TGTGCCAGCAGTGAAGGGGGGACAGGGGGCTTCAATGGCTACACCTTC. Translated, it gives CASSEGGTGGFNGYTF.

The chain combines TRBV6-5 with TRBJ1-6; 7 nucleotides align to TRBD1. The ends lost 10 bases at V and 7 bases at J; junction bases unmatched: 4. The CDR3 has 12 residues. Germline loops: CDR1 MNHEY, CDR2 SVGAGI. CDR3 coding DNA: TGTGCCACCGGGACAGAGAATTCACCCCTCCACTTT. Translation: CATGTENSPLHF.

This clone was seen repeatedly, ten times or more. The chain recombines TRBV4-1 with TRBJ1-2; D is possibly TRBD1 (5 bases). Per the germline V gene, CDR1 is MGHRA and CDR2 is YSYEKL. The CDR3 sequence is 13 residues long. V gave up 5 bases and J gave up 8 bases, with 15 bases separating them. The CDR3 sequence is CASSRPGPGGYTF. Here the CDR3 DNA reads TGCGCCAGCAGCAGGCCAGGGCCAGGAGGCTACACCTTC.

V gene TRBV19 combines with J gene TRBJ1-3; TRBD1 aligns across 9 bases. The germline V gene has CDR1 LNHDA and CDR2 SQIVND (reference sequence). The CDR3 runs 13 residues. Losses at the gene ends were 9 bases for V and 8 bases for J; bases not matched to a gene: 8. The DNA of the CDR3 is TGTGCCAGCTCACAGGGGGCAAGGGACACCATATATTTT. This sequence encodes CASSQGARDTIYF.

The chain joins TRBV7-3 to TRBJ2-2; maybe TRBD1 (5 bases). Between the trimmed V and J ends, which lost 2 bases and 4 bases, there was a span of 8 bases. The CDR3 spans 14 residues. CDR1 is SGHTA and CDR2 is FQGTGA in the germline V gene. CDR3 DNA: TGTGCCAGCAGCTTAGGACAAGTCACCGGGGAGCTGTTTTTT. Residues: CASSLGQVTGELFF. Full variable domain (rest looked up from reference TRBV7-3 and TRBJ2-2): GAGVSQTPSNKVTEKGKYVELRCDPISGHTALYWYRQSLGQGPEFLIYFQGTGAADDSGLPNDRFFAVRPEGSVSTLKIQRTERGDSAVYLCASSLGQVTGELFFGEGSRLTVL.